This record concerns one T cell receptor (beta chain) sequence. Its antigen is as yet unknown. The data originate from a study of cytomegalovirus exposure and HLA in healthy donors. Study-level points and caveats: About 87% or about 30% of the time was how often most TCR beta V segments were productive, according to an earlier analysis. The classifier reportedly diagnosed cytomegalovirus status with high specificity and sensitivity.

Though nominally healthy at sampling, donors likely had unrecorded immune exposures. 60 Vbeta and 13 Jbeta primers were used in PCR. Generated by immunoSEQ multiplex PCR, the TCRdb table keeps only in-frame clones and is missing some. This sample yields fewer than 250,000 clones, of which over 70% are seen a single time; around 1.2% belongs to the top ten. The sequencing sample was made of PBMCs. The receptor comes from a man aged 30 to 45 in good health and CMV-seronegative.

This chain's CDR3 is CASLGQGNYGYTF. The CDR3 coding sequence is TGTGCCAGCCTCGGCCAGGGTAACTATGGCTACACCTTC. This sequence joins TRBV5-5 and TRBJ1-2, with D perhaps matching TRBD1 (5 bases). From germline, CDR1 is SGHKS and CDR2 YYEKEE (reference sequence). Deletions cut 7 bases from V and 1 base from J, with 11 bases between. The CDR3 extends over 13 amino acids.